Detailed here is one TCR beta chain. The antigen this receptor binds is unknown. Nothing much larger sits one base from this clone, and base qualities are not available. The library was produced with 5' RACE. The instrument was an Illumina HiSeq 2500. A second PCR of roughly 6 to 11 cycles was performed with a sample-barcoded 5' primer and a J-beta primer mix. Each TCR beta cDNA molecule received a unique molecular identifier from a template-switch 5' adaptor carrying 12 random nucleotides. Each sample yielded at least 3 million CDR3-containing paired-end reads. First-strand cDNA synthesis was performed from all RNA using the Mint cDNA synthesis kit, with priming by a TRBC-specific oligonucleotide. Following uracil-DNA glycosylase treatment, a first 18-cycle PCR with universal primers M1SS and BC2_uni_R was performed on all cDNA. The study's own analysis went as follows. For normalization, 1 million high-quality reads, each with a distinct molecular identifier, were randomly selected from each sample. Instead of being binned into consensus sequences, reads with shared molecular identifiers were discarded. MiTCR, with a Q25 quality threshold and the strictest error-elimination algorithm, was used for CDR3 identification, clonotype clustering and error correction. A nonparametric unseen species model with Euler transformation was used to estimate lower-bound total TCR beta diversity. In-frame beta chains were kept once TCRdb had trimmed the public reads at Q25 with fastp and called clones with MiXCR. All rows with the same CDR3 protein become a single entry with the most common DNA and genes. None of the V and J calls come from the authors' own analysis; TCRdb made them. This sample gives 700,000 to 900,000 distinct CDR3 sequences in total; about 53% of them show up just once. About 42% of the sample is held by the ten biggest clonotypes.

Its CDR3 holds 18 amino acids, cysteine through phenylalanine. The DNA shown is the 54-base CDR3, in frame from base 1. Relative to germline, V is missing 4 bases and J is missing 5 bases, with 8 bases of the junction outside any gene match. Donors were a few dozen systemically healthy Caucasian individuals from Russia aged roughly 6 to 100 years. Around 10 milliliters of peripheral blood were collected from each donor into EDTA-treated Vacutainer tubes. Ficoll-Paque density-gradient centrifugation was used to isolate PBMCs, with at least 7 million obtained per sample. Trizol reagent was used to extract total RNA from PBMCs, with at least 5 micrograms per sample. For every donor, an aliquot of PBMCs went through flow cytometry to measure the percentages of naive CD45RAhigh/CD27high T cells. This record belongs to a study of blood T cells in healthy people across ages (dated by TCRdb to about 2015). General notes on the study: In model experiments, template switching captured roughly one uniquely barcoded TCR beta cDNA molecule for every two T cells. The donors were split into four age groups: young (average 16 years), middle-aged (39), aged (62) and long-lived (under 85). Age-related changes in TCR beta repertoire diversity were measured in the study by deep sequencing normalized with unique cDNA molecular identifiers. To avoid experimental bias, donors of different ages were distributed randomly across sequencing lanes. Using the same blood draw, the study looked at two additional independent replicas of 1 million unique cDNA reads for two donors, one aged 18 to 30 and the other aged 80 or older. Here is what the overall study found, with its caveats: Donor CMV infection status was unknown, potentially confounding age-related changes in expanded clonotypes. Compared with the aged group, the long-lived group had more naive CD4+ T cells, fewer expanded clones and increased TCR diversity, suggesting age selection. Estimates of total diversity based on one million sequenced T cells were regarded as lower bounds and as underestimates. The percentage of naive T cells measured by flow cytometry correlated strongly with observed TCR beta diversity. Because profiling used bulk unsorted PBMCs, naive and antigen-experienced compartments could not be compared conclusively. Observed TCR beta diversity per million T cells fell roughly linearly with age, and a significant reduction was already apparent by age roughly 40.

The sequence links TRBV12-3 or TRBV12-4 to TRBJ2-1, and 16 bases in between align with TRBD2. The TCR was taken from a man at least 80 years old in good health. The sample consisted of blood. The DNA is as follows: TGTGCCAGCAGTTCCACGGGACTAGCGGGAGGGAGCGACAATGAGCAGTTCTTC. Its protein is CASSSTGLAGGSDNEQFF.